This T cell receptor beta chain appears in the sequencing data of a study of T-cell reconstitution after alpha-beta-depleted transplantation in children. Study observations and caveats: Diversity and T-cell counts at one year after transplant derived mostly from new T cells. Several patients had high TCRbeta diversity at day 60; it came from surviving recipient T cells and thymic progenitors. There were reportedly several hundred expanded graft clones from which alpha-beta T cells came about two months after transplant.

This clonotype was observed many times. Its antigen is undetermined. For TCRbeta, the library was prepared with unique molecular identifiers. TCRdb re-called the PCR reads through MiXCR, storing one row per CDR3 protein. The table lists approximately 490,000 distinct CDR3 sequences, 8% to 11% of them singletons, with about 2% in the top ten. The clonotype comes from a child aged 2-15 years with inherited bone marrow failure, due to receive a stem cell transplant. The source material was PBMCs, sampled before TCRalphabeta/CD19-depleted stem cell transplant.

The DNA for the CDR3 is TGTGCCAGCAGCCCACAGTGGGGTGGCACAGATACGCAGTATTTT. Amino acid sequence: CASSPQWGGTDTQYF. V gene TRBV4-2 combines with J gene TRBJ2-3; D not resolved. Trimming cost V 4 bases and J 1 base, with 12 bases left between them. The V gene's germline CDR1 is LGHNA and CDR2 YNFKEQ. The CDR3 runs 15 residues.